Here is one T cell receptor (beta chain) with its context. The antigen is undetermined. The record originates from a study of T cells expressing NK-cell markers. Study-level information: The eight sequenced donors comprised seven who were HCMV-seropositive and one who was seronegative.

CDR1 is SGDLS, CDR2 YYNGEE, per germline. CDR3 length: 14 residues. Study-wide points: Once again these clonotypes came out on top in the CD3+CD56-NKG2C+ fraction of a few donors.

Reanalyzing the 5' RACE reads, TCRdb keeps one entry per CDR3 protein, without DNA. Its table lists fewer than 550,000 distinct CDR3 sequences. The V gene is TRBV9, the J gene TRBJ2-1; the D gene TCRdb calls, TRBD2, cannot be checked with no DNA. Sequenced sample: blood T cells: a sorted CD56 or NKG2C T cell subset, CD4+ or CD8+ T cells, or bulk PBMC T cells (not recorded which). This TCR was recovered from a woman aged 45-65 years in good health. CDR3: CASSVREDHNEQFF.